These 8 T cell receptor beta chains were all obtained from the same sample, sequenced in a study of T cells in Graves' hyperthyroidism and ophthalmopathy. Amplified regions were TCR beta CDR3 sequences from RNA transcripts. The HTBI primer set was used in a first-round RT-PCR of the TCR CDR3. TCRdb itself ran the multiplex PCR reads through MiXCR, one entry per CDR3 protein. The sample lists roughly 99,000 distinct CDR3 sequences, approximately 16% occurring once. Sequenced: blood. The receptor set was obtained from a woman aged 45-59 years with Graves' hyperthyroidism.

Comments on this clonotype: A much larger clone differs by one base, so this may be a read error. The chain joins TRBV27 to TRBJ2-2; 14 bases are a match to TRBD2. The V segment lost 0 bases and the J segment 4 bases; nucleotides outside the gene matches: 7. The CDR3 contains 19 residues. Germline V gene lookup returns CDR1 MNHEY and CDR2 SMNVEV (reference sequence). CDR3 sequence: CASSLSFRLAGGGTGELFF. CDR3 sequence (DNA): TGTGCCAGCAGTTTATCCTTCCGACTAGCGGGGGGGGGCACCGGGGAGCTGTTTTTT.

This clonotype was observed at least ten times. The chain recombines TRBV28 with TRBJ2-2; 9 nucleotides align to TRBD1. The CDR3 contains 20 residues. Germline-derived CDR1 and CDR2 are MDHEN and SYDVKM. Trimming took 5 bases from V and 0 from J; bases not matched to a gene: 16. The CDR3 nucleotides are TGTGCCAGCAGTCCTTTAGGGGGACAGGGAACCTCTTCGAACACCGGGGAGCTGTTTTTT. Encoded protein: CASSPLGGQGTSSNTGELFF.

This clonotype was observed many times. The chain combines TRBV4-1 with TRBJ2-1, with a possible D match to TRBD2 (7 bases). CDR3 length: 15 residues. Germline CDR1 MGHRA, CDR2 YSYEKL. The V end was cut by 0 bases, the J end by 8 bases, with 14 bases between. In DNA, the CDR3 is TGCGCCAGCAGCCAAGATTGGCCGGGGGGCGATGAGCAGTTCTTC. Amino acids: CASSQDWPGGDEQFF.

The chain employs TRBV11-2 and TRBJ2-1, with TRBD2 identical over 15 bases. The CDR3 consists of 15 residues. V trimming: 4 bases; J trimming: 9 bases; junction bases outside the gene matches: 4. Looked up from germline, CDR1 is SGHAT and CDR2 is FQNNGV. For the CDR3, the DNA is TGTGCCAGCAGCTCGGGACTAGCGGGAGGCGGTGAGCAGTTCTTC. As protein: CASSSGLAGGGEQFF. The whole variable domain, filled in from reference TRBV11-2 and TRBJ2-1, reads EAGVAQSPRYKIIEKRQSVAFWCNPISGHATLYWYQQILGQGPKLLIQFQNNGVVDDSQLPKDRFSAERLKGVDSTLKIQPAKLEDSAVYLCASSSGLAGGGEQFFGPGTRLTVL.

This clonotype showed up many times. In DNA, the CDR3 is TGCAGTGCTAGAGATTTATGGACACCCGTTGTTAACTATGGCTACACCTTC. Translation gives CSARDLWTPVVNYGYTF. This chain uses TRBV20-1 with TRBJ1-2, with TRBD1 as a possible D gene (5 bases). The V end lost 0 bases, the J end lost 1 base, and 18 bases lay between the germline ends. The CDR3 sequence is 17 residues long. Germline V gene sequence: CDR1 DFQATT, CDR2 SNEGSKA (reference sequence).

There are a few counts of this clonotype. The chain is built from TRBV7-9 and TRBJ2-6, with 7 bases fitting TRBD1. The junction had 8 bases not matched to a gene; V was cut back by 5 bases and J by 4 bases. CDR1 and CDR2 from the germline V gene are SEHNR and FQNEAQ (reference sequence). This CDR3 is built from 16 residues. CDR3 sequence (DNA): TGTGCCAGCAGCCGCCGACAGGGAACCGGGGCCAACGTCCTGACTTTC. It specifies CASSRRQGTGANVLTF.

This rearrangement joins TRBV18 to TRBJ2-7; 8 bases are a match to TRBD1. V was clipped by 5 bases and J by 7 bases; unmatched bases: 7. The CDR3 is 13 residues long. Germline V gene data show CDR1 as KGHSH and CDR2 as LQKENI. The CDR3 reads CASSSDREREQYV. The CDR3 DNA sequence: TGTGCCAGCTCATCGGACAGGGAGAGAGAGCAGTACGTC.

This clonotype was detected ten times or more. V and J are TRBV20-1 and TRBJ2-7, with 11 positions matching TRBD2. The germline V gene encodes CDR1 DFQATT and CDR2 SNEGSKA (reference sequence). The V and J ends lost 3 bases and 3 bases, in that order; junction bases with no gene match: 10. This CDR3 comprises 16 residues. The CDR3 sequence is CSARPPLAGGSYEQYF. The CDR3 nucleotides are TGCAGTGCTAGGCCCCCCCTAGCGGGAGGTAGCTACGAGCAGTACTTC.